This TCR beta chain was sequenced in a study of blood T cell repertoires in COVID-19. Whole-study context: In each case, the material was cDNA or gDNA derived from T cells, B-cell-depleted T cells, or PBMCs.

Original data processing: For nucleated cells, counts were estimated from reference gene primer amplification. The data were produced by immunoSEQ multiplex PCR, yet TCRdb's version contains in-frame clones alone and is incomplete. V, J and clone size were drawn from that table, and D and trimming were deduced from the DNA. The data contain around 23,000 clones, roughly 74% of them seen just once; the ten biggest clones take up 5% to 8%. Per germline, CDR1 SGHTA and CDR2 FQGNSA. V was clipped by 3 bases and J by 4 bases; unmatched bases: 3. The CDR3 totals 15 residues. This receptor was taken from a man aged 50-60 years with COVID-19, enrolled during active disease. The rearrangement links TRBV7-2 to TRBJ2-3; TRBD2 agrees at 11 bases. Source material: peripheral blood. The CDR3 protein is CASSFLAGGPDTQYF. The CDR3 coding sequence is TGTGCCAGCAGCTTTCTAGCGGGAGGCCCAGATACGCAGTATTTT.